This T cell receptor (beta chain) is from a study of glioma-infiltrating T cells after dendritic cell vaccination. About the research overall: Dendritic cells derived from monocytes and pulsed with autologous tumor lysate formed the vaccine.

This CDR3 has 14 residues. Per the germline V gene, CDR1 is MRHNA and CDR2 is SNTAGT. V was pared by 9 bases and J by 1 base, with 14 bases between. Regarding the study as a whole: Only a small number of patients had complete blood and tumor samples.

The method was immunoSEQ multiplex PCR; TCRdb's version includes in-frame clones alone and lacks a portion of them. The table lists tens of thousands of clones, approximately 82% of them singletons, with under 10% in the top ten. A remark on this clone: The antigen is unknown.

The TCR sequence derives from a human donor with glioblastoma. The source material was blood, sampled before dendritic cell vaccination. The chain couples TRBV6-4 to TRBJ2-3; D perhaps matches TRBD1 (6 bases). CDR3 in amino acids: CASSSGDGTDTQYF. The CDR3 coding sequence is TGTGCCAGTTCCTCAGGGGATGGCACAGATACGCAGTATTTT.